This note documents a single TCR beta chain sequence. Its antigen is currently unknown. The sample originates from a study of shared clonotypes between healthy human individuals. Points from the study as a whole: Several donors showed sharing of approximately 5% of naive CD4 clonotypes.

Some clones are missing from TCRdb's copy, which holds only in-frame ones; the method was immunoSEQ multiplex PCR. The data hold about 2.3 million clones, with about 92% observed a single time. The CDR3 runs 15 residues. The V gene's germline CDR1 is KGHSH and CDR2 LQKENI. Trimming left V 3 bases short and J 4 bases short, with 15 bases between. The material sequenced was naive CD4+ T cells from PBMCs. Subset: CD45RA+ positively selected. The receptor was isolated from a man aged 18 to 29 in good health. Some clones in this sample may be carry-over from other donors' samples. The chain employs TRBV18 and TRBJ2-5; D is unresolved. This CDR3 reads CASSPTVQSRETQYF. CDR3 coding DNA: TGTGCCAGCTCACCTACAGTCCAGAGTCGAGAGACCCAGTACTTC.